Each of the 26 T cell receptor beta chains below was sequenced from the same sample in a study of shared clonotypes between healthy human individuals. Clones were read by immunoSEQ multiplex PCR, and TCRdb kept only the in-frame ones, dropping some. This sample carries about 2.5 million clones, 80% to 95% of them seen once, and the ten largest clones take around 0.4%. The sequencing input was naive CD4+ T cells from PBMCs. This sample's subset: CD45RA+ positively selected. Every receptor here comes from a man aged 18 to 29 in good health. Some clones in this sample may be carry-over from other donors' samples.

To note about this clone: Other DNA sequences of this sample code for an identical CDR3. The J gene is TRBJ2-1, the V gene TRBV9; 7 nucleotides match TRBD1. This CDR3 comprises 14 residues. The trim removed 0 bases at V and 5 bases at J, leaving 2 bases unmatched. Germline lookup yields CDR1 SGDLS and CDR2 YYNGEE. CDR3 amino acids: CASSVGQGNNEQFF. The CDR3 coding sequence is TGTGCCAGCAGCGTAGGACAGGGTAACAATGAGCAGTTCTTC. The full variable domain, completed using reference TRBV9 and TRBJ2-1, is DSGVTQTPKHLITATGQRVTLRCSPRSGDLSVYWYQQSLDQGLQFLIQYYNGEERAKGNILERFSAQQFPDLHSELNLSSLELGDSALYFCASSVGQGNNEQFFGPGTRLTVL.

The chain combines TRBV4-2 with TRBJ2-1; no clear D gene. V was cut by 0 bases and J by 2 bases, with 11 bases left in between. The CDR3 runs 16 residues. Germline CDR1 reads LGHNA; CDR2 reads YNFKEQ. The CDR3 loop is CASSQENGATYNEQFF. CDR3 coding DNA: TGTGCCAGCAGCCAAGAGAACGGAGCTACCTACAATGAGCAGTTCTTC.

Remarks on this clone: Other DNA sequences of this sample code for an identical CDR3. V usage is TRBV7-2 and J usage is TRBJ2-3, with D hard to call. Trimming pared 5 bases from V and 2 bases from J, leaving 8 bases between. The CDR3 extends over 13 amino acids. CDR1 and CDR2 (germline): SGHTA, FQGNSA. For the CDR3, the DNA is TGTGCCAGCAGCCTATCGATCACAGATACGCAGTATTTT. Amino acids: CASSLSITDTQYF.

The chain uses TRBV5-1 and TRBJ2-7; no firm D call. This CDR3 has 13 residues. Trimming pared 1 base from V and 2 bases from J, leaving 7 bases between. CDR1 is SGHRS, CDR2 YFSETQ, per germline. The CDR3 nucleotides read TGCGCCAGCAGCTTGCCCCTAGCCTACGAGCAGTACTTC. This encodes CASSLPLAYEQYF.

V usage is TRBV6-5 and J usage is TRBJ1-1; possibly TRBD1 for D (6 bases). CDR3 size: 13 residues. Germline V gives CDR1 MNHEY, CDR2 SVGAGI. Trimming cost V 8 bases and J 6 bases, with 16 bases left between them. The CDR3 sequence is CASGQAGGPEAFF. DNA of the CDR3: TGTGCCAGCGGACAAGCGGGGGGGCCTGAAGCTTTCTTT.

The chain has TRBV5-4 and TRBJ2-3, with a possible D match to TRBD1 (6 bases). The CDR3 is 17 residues long. Germline CDR1 is SGHNT and CDR2 is YYREEE (reference sequence). Trimming left V 0 bases short and J 0 bases short, with 14 bases between. This chain's CDR3 is CASSLGSRTASTDTQYF. The CDR3 DNA is TGTGCCAGCAGCTTGGGATCCCGGACAGCTAGCACAGATACGCAGTATTTT.

The chain recombines TRBV6-5 with TRBJ1-2, with D perhaps TRBD1 (5 bases). The CDR3 is made up of 15 amino acids. Between the trimmed V and J ends, which lost 5 bases and 0 bases, there was a span of 13 bases. Germline V gene sequence: CDR1 MNHEY, CDR2 SVGAGI. DNA of the CDR3: TGTGCCAGCAGTCCCGGGACGACCGCTAACTATGGCTACACCTTC. It encodes CASSPGTTANYGYTF.

The chain joins TRBV6-1 to TRBJ1-2, with no clear D. Per germline, CDR1 MNHNS and CDR2 SASEGT. The CDR3 covers 12 residues. V lost 4 bases and J lost 4, with 7 bases in between. For the CDR3, the DNA is TGTGCCAGCAGTGGTGGAGCCTATGGCTACACCTTC. As protein: CASSGGAYGYTF.

Details on this clone: Other DNA sequences in this specimen translate into the identical CDR3. J is TRBJ2-5 and V is TRBV9; 9 bases fit TRBD1. Looked up from germline, CDR1 is SGDLS and CDR2 is YYNGEE. The ends lost 4 bases at V and 3 bases at J; junction bases unmatched: 4. This CDR3 comprises 14 residues. CDR3 nucleotide sequence: TGTGCCAGCAGCCCAGGGACAGGGAAAGAGACCCAGTACTTC. Protein: CASSPGTGKETQYF.

This chain connects TRBV4-2 to TRBJ2-5; D might be TRBD1 or TRBD2, each matching 5 bases. The J call may be mistaken, given a closer DNA end match to TRBJ2-7. The CDR3 is 15 amino acids. The germline CDR1 and CDR2 sequences are LGHNA and YNFKEQ. The CDR3 bases are TGTGCCAGCAGCCAAGATCGACGGGGCCCGTACGAGCAGTACTTC. Translation gives CASSQDRRGPYEQYF.

Turning to this clone: Different DNA sequences within this sample yield the same CDR3. The chain has TRBV6-5 and TRBJ2-2, with D tentatively TRBD1 (6 bases). Per germline, CDR1 MNHEY and CDR2 SVGAGI. Trimming pared 6 bases from V and 2 bases from J, leaving 13 bases between. The CDR3 spans 15 residues. CDR3 DNA sequence: TGTGCCAGCAGGACCGGGACACTCAACACCGGGGAGCTGTTTTTT. Its translation: CASRTGTLNTGELFF.

In this sample, this clone turned up once. This sequence joins TRBV15 and TRBJ1-1; possibly TRBD1 for D (5 bases). V was clipped by 0 bases and J by 3 bases, with 23 bases between them. Germline CDR1 reads LNHNV; CDR2 reads YYDKDF (reference sequence). The CDR3 totals 19 residues. CDR3 in DNA: TGTGCCACCAGCAGAGATCTGGGGGAACAACTGGGTCGGGACACTGAAGCTTTCTTT. Translating it yields CATSRDLGEQLGRDTEAFF.

V gene TRBV28 combines with J gene TRBJ1-2; D might be TRBD1 (5 bases). Trimming removed 6 bases from V and 3 bases from J, with 14 bases in between. The CDR3 length is 14 residues. Germline CDR1 MDHEN, CDR2 SYDVKM. The CDR3 bases are TGTGCCAGCAGCCTGCGGTGGGGGGACTATGGCTACACCTTC. Its protein product is CASSLRWGDYGYTF.

This chain joins TRBV11-3 and TRBJ2-5; weak D call: TRBD2 (5 bases). The ends were cut back, 1 base at V and 4 bases at J, with 10 bases in the middle. The CDR3 is made up of 14 amino acids. Germline V gene lookup returns CDR1 SGHNT and CDR2 YENEEA. CDR3 bases: TGTGCCAGCAGCTTAGGAGGGTCAAGAGAGACCCAGTACTTC. Protein product: CASSLGGSRETQYF. Using reference TRBV11-3 and TRBJ2-5 for the parts outside the CDR3, the full variable domain is EAGVVQSPRYKIIEKKQPVAFWCNPISGHNTLYWYLQNLGQGPELLIRYENEEAVDDSQLPKDRFSAERLKGVDSTLKIQPAELGDSAVYLCASSLGGSRETQYFGPGTRLLVL.

V is TRBV5-8 and J is TRBJ2-1; 8 bases match TRBD2. Germline V gene data show CDR1 as SGHTS and CDR2 as YDEGEE. With 2 bases clipped from V and 0 bases from J, the junction kept 1 base outside the gene matches. This CDR3 contains 15 residues. CDR3 amino acids: CASSLAGDSYNEQFF. CDR3 nucleotides: TGTGCCAGCAGCTTAGCGGGAGACTCCTACAATGAGCAGTTCTTC.

About this clone: This specimen includes other DNA sequences encoding the same CDR3. The V call is TRBV2, the J call TRBJ1-3, with 7 bases fitting TRBD1. The CDR3 is 13 amino acids. In germline, CDR1 is SNHLY, CDR2 FYNNEI. With V trimmed by 7 bases and J by 4 bases, 4 bases remained unmatched. CDR3 amino acids: CASKQGSGNTIYF. In DNA form, the CDR3 reads TGTGCCAGCAAACAGGGGTCCGGAAACACCATATATTTT.

The chain is built from TRBV7-8 and TRBJ1-4; no clear D. CDR3 size: 18 residues. Germline CDR1 is SGHVS and CDR2 is FQNEAQ. The V and J ends lost 2 bases and 0 bases respectively, with 16 bases between them. The CDR3, as DNA: TGTGCCAGCAGCTTAAGCCCACGGCCCGGGGCAACTAATGAAAAACTGTTTTTT. It yields the protein CASSLSPRPGATNEKLFF. Filled out from reference TRBV7-8 and TRBJ1-4, the complete variable domain reads GAGVSQSPRYKVAKRGQDVALRCDPISGHVSLFWYQQALGQGPEFLTYFQNEAQLDKSGLPSDRFFAERPEGSVSTLKIQRTQQEDSAVYLCASSLSPRPGATNEKLFFGSGTQLSVL.

The chain joins TRBV9 to TRBJ2-1; unclear D gene. V was cut by 0 bases and J by 8 bases, with 12 bases left in between. The germline gives CDR1 SGDLS, CDR2 YYNGEE. The CDR3 loop spans 14 amino acids. CDR3: CASSVVASLDEQFF. The CDR3 bases are TGTGCCAGCAGCGTAGTAGCTAGTCTGGATGAGCAGTTCTTC.

The chain combines TRBV27 with TRBJ1-2; no reliable D call. Germline V gene lookup returns CDR1 MNHEY and CDR2 SMNVEV (reference sequence). The length of the CDR3 is 15 residues. Trimming pared 7 bases from V and 3 bases from J, leaving 18 bases between. The CDR3 reads CASTTLAAGHYGYTF. In DNA, the CDR3 is TGTGCCAGCACAACTCTGGCCGCCGGGCACTATGGCTACACCTTC.

This chain uses TRBV9 with TRBJ1-5, with unresolved D. The V end lost 0 bases, the J end lost 0 bases, and 7 bases lay between the germline ends. The CDR3 has 15 amino acids. CDR1 SGDLS and CDR2 YYNGEE come from the germline V gene. CDR3 residues: CASSVVLSSNQPQHF. The CDR3 DNA follows: TGTGCCAGCAGCGTAGTGCTCAGTAGCAATCAGCCCCAGCATTTT.

This clone was seen just once. The chain recombines TRBV9 with TRBJ2-3, with TRBD2 matching 7 bases. Germline V gives CDR1 SGDLS, CDR2 YYNGEE. The CDR3 runs 12 residues. The V and J ends lost 0 bases and 9 bases, in that order; junction bases with no gene match: 1. The CDR3 is CASSVGSGTQYF. In nucleotides, the CDR3 is TGTGCCAGCAGCGTAGGTAGCGGGACGCAGTATTTT.

There are a few counts of this clone. The rearrangement links TRBV4-2 to TRBJ1-1; D ambiguous. CDR1 and CDR2 (germline): LGHNA, YNFKEQ. This CDR3 contains 15 residues. Trimming pared 4 bases from V and 2 bases from J, leaving 14 bases between. The CDR3 coding sequence is TGTGCCAGCAGCCGCCAGTCTGGGATTAACACTGAAGCTTTCTTT. This translates into CASSRQSGINTEAFF.

This rearrangement joins TRBV7-3 to TRBJ2-1; 7 bases are a match to TRBD2. Germline CDR1 is SGHTA and CDR2 is FQGTGA. After removal of 5 bases from V and 0 bases from J, the junction contained 4 bases not matched to a gene. The CDR3 is 15 residues long. CDR3 sequence (DNA): TGTGCCAGCAGCCGGACTAGTCCCTCCTACAATGAGCAGTTCTTC. This sequence encodes CASSRTSPSYNEQFF.

This sequence joins TRBV5-1 and TRBJ2-1; weak D call: TRBD2 (5 bases). This CDR3 is built from 15 residues. The V end lost 2 bases, the J end lost 4 bases, and 13 bases lay between the germline ends. CDR1 is SGHRS and CDR2 is YFSETQ in the germline V gene. The CDR3 DNA is TGCGCCAGCAGCTTCAAGGGCGGGCAGTACAATGAGCAGTTCTTC. Amino acid sequence: CASSFKGGQYNEQFF.

The CDR3 here is CASSPGRPTNEKLFF. DNA for the CDR3: TGTGCCAGTAGTCCAGGGAGGCCAACTAATGAAAAACTGTTTTTT. The genes are TRBV19 and TRBJ1-4; a possible D gene is TRBD1 (5 bases). V lost 5 bases to trimming and J lost 0 bases, with 10 bases between them. The germline V gene has CDR1 LNHDA and CDR2 SQIVND (reference sequence). The CDR3 sequence is 15 residues long. The complete variable domain, with remaining parts taken from reference TRBV19 and TRBJ1-4, reads DGGITQSPKYLFRKEGQNVTLSCEQNLNHDAMYWYRQDPGQGLRLIYYSQIVNDFQKGDIAEGYSVSREKKESFPLTVTSAQKNPTAFYLCASSPGRPTNEKLFFGSGTQLSVL.

This chain joins TRBV21-1 and TRBJ1-5; TRBD1, the D gene given by the table, was not confirmed from the DNA. TRBV21-1 is a pseudogene locus. This CDR3 is built from 15 residues. CDR3 nucleotide sequence: TGTGCCAGCAGCTTCACCGGGACAGGTTATCAGCCCCAGCATTTT. Protein product: CASSFTGTGYQPQHF.